This entry describes one T cell receptor beta chain. This clone occurred a few times. Per-base qualities were not stored, and no clone one base away is much larger. This specimen's time point label, per the study, means: cells obtained before transplantation from donor or recipient. In mixed lymphocyte reactions, approximately 200,000 CFSE-labeled pre-transplant responders were plated with approximately 200,000 irradiated violet-dye-labeled stimulators and cultured for less than seven days. Proliferating CD3+CD4+CFSE-low and CD3+CD8+CFSE-low responder cells were FACS-sorted on a BD Influx sorter after the mixed lymphocyte reaction. The data are from a study of graft-versus-host responses after intestinal transplantation (dated by TCRdb to 2020 to 2022). Regarding the study in general: The transplants that recipients got were multivisceral, liver-intestinal, or isolated intestinal. Anti-thymocyte globulin induction was given to all recipients, followed by maintenance tacrolimus and steroids for two to four years. Donor T cell macrochimerism was defined as a peak of at least 4% donor T cells among recipient peripheral blood mononuclear cells. Of the roughly 25 intestinal transplant recipients enrolled in the cohort, one of whom was a retransplant, a few patients without pretransplant specimens were excluded. After intestinal transplantation, graft-versus-host and host-versus-graft alloreactive T cell clones in the graft, circulation and bone marrow were tracked using bulk TCR-beta CDR3 sequencing. Rather than being sequenced by the commercial service, samples from a few later patients were sequenced in-house on an Illumina MiSeq and processed with MiXCR. To identify alloreactive clones, pre-transplant mixed lymphocyte reaction products were sequenced and compared with unstimulated pre-transplant donor and recipient T cells.

On the study overall, not on this receptor specifically: Conclusions were limited by the relatively low number and heterogeneity of intestinal transplant patients. GvH clones were found in recipient bone marrow, and some of the GvH clones appeared earlier in ileal mucosa or blood, which is consistent with an intestinal mucosal origin. Early after transplant, declines in HvG clones were associated with peak levels of circulating GvH clones. Patients with donor T cell macrochimerism had high GvH to HvG T cell clonal ratios in their allografts.

Library prep was done by the immunoSEQ multiplex PCR assay. In most patients, genomic DNA was isolated using the Qiagen DNeasy Blood and Tissue Kit and sent frozen to Adaptive Biotechnologies for TCR sequencing. Adaptive Biotechnologies carried out high-throughput TCR-beta CDR3 sequencing of genomic DNA for most patients. As for how the authors treated the data: Adaptive's ImmunoSEQ software was the source of the TCR sequencing data for 15 to 20 patients, while a few other patients were processed with MiXCR and VDJtools. To correct CD4 versus CD8 sorting errors, sequences present in both subsets at a frequency ratio below 5:1 were removed. Because the origin of CDR3 nucleotide sequences shared between donor and recipient could not be assigned, those sequences were removed. To be classed as alloreactive, a clone needed at least 2-fold expansion over unstimulated cells and a minimum CFSE-low frequency of 0.002% (template counts) or 0.001% (read counts). Clones detected in sequenced pre-transplant spleen, lymph node, or MLR CFSE-low populations of the donor or recipient were defined as mappable. Cumulative frequency of alloreactive clones was calculated as a percentage of all sequences weighted by copy number. TCRdb stores this immuneACCESS table with in-frame sequences only. Part of the clones is absent; in the studies checked, under half of the shortfall reflects unresolved V genes, and no reason is known for the rest. V, J and clone size derive from that table, while D and trimming were established from the DNA sequence. The sample yields 1,500 to 2,000 clones; about 60% were counted once. The top ten clonotypes cover 7% to 8.5% of the sample.

CDR3 length: 12 amino acids, cysteine to phenylalanine. Only the CDR3 part of the read is kept: 36 bases, read in frame from the first base. According to the germline V gene, CDR1 reads SNHLY and CDR2 reads FYNNEI. Trimming costs V 3 bases and J 2 bases, and their ends lie 1 base apart. In this chain, TRBV2 is recombined with TRBJ2-2; no confident D gene assignment can be made. This specimen consisted of alloreactive CD8+ T cells from a mixed lymphocyte reaction culture, obtained before transplantation. Sample cell subset or site, as interpreted from the label and publication: CFSE-low proliferating T cells sorted from approximately 6-day pre-transplant mixed lymphocyte reaction (GvH or HvG direction). The clonotype was recovered from a human patient who was an organ donor for intestinal transplantation. The DNA sequence is as follows: TGTGCCAGCAGTGACAACACCGGGGAGCTGTTTTTT. Translated, it gives CASSDNTGELFF.